This T cell receptor beta chain was documented in a study of T cells in Graves' hyperthyroidism and ophthalmopathy. Graves' hyperthyroidism was deemed stable absent ophthalmopathy progression within 18 months. This clonotype was detected ten times or more. The antigen is not known. TCR beta CDR3 regions were amplified from RNA. The HTBI set primed first-round TCR CDR3 RT-PCR. From the multiplex PCR reads, TCRdb called clonotypes with MiXCR, one entry per CDR3 protein. The table records around 430,000 distinct CDR3 sequences, 14% to 15% of them present only once. Notes on the study in general: The model predicted ophthalmopathy a median around six months before onset.

In germline, CDR1 is MGHRA, CDR2 YSYEKL. The V end was cut by 0 bases, the J end by 1 base, with 13 bases between. The CDR3 length is 17 residues. Material for sequencing was blood. The chain recombines TRBV4-1 with TRBJ2-1, with D tentatively TRBD2 (6 bases). The receptor was isolated from a woman aged 25 to 39 with Graves' hyperthyroidism. CDR3 coding DNA: TGCGCCAGCAGCCAAGATGATCGTGGGGGGTCCTACAATGAGCAGTTCTTC. Translating gives CASSQDDRGGSYNEQFF.